This section outlines one T cell receptor (beta chain) sequence together with its context. Its specificity is not known. These data come from a study of OX40 agonist ivuxolimab in advanced cancers. Method: immunoSEQ multiplex PCR; TCRdb's copy keeps in-frame clones and lacks some. The top ten hold approximately 2.2% of the sample, which has about 67,000 clones, approximately 93% seen once. Study results and limitations: Normalized expansion of T-cell clones was also low for some nonresponders.

The sequence was collected from an adult with an advanced solid tumor such as melanoma, head and neck, liver or kidney cancer. The sequences come from CD4+ or CD8+ T cells sorted from blood, collected in a trial of the OX40 agonist ivuxolimab.

The chain's CDR3 is CASSPRDRGNTEAFF. DNA of the CDR3: TGTGCCAGCAGCCCTAGGGACAGGGGGAACACTGAAGCTTTCTTT. This chain joins TRBV11-2 and TRBJ1-1; 10 nucleotides agree with TRBD1. CDR3 size: 15 residues. Trimming removed 5 bases from V and 1 base from J; junction bases left unmatched: 4. Germline V gene data show CDR1 as SGHAT and CDR2 as FQNNGV.